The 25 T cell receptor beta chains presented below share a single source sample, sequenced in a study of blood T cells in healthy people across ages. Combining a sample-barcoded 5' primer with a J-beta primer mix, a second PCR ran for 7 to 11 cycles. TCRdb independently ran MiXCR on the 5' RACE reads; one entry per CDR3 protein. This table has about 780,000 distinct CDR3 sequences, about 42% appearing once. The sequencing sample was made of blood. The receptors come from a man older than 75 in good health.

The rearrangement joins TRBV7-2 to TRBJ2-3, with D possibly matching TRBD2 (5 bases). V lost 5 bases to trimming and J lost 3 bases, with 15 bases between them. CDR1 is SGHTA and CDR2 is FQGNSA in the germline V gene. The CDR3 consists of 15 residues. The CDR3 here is CASSRMTTRTDTQYF. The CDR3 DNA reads TGTGCCAGCAGCCGTATGACTACACGGACAGATACGCAGTATTTT.

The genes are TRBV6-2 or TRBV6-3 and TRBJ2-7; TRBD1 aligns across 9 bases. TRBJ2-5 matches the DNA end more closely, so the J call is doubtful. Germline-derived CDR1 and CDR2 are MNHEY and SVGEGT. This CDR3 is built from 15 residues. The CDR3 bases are TGTGCCAGCAGTAACGGACAGGGGTTTGAAGAGACCCAGTACTTC. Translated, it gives CASSNGQGFEETQYF.

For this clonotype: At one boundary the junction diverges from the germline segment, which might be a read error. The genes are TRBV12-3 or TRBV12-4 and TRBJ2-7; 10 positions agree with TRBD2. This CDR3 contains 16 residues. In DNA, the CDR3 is TGTGCCAACAGTTTAGTCGCTAGCGGGAGCGGCGGAGAGCAGTACTTC. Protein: CANSLVASGSGGEQYF.

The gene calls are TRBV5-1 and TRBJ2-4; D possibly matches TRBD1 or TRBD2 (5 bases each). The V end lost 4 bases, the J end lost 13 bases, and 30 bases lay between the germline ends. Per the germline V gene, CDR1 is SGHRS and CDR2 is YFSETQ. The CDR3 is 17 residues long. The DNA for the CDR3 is TGCGCCAGCAGCACGGCTAGAAGAACGGGGCCAATGGAAGAGCAGTACTTC. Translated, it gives CASSTARRTGPMEEQYF.

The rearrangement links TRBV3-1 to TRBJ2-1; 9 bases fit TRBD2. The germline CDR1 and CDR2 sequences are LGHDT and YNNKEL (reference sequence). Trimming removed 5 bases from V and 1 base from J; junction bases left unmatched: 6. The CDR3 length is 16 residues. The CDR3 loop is CASSTTSGASYNEQFF. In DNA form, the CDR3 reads TGTGCCAGCAGCACGACTAGCGGTGCTTCCTACAATGAGCAGTTCTTC.

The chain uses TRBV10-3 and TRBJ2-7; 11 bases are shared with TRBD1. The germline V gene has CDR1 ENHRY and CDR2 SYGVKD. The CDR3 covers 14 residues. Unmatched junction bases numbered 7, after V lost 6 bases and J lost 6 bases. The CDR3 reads CAIRDGQGAGEQYF. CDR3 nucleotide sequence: TGTGCCATCAGGGATGGACAGGGGGCGGGCGAGCAGTACTTC.

The CDR3 DNA follows: TGTGCCAGCAGTTTTGCCCTCGCGGGTCGGGAAAATACGCAGTATTTT. It encodes CASSFALAGRENTQYF. The gene calls are TRBV12-3 or TRBV12-4 and TRBJ2-3; TRBD2 is a possible D gene (5 bases). This CDR3 spans 16 amino acids. Trimming cost V 3 bases and J 7 bases, with 20 bases left between them.

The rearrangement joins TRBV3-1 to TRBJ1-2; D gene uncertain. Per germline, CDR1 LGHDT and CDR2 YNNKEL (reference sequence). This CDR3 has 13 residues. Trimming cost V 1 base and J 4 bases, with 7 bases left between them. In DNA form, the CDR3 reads TGTGCCAGCAGCCAAGCAGTGGCCTATGGCTACACCTTC. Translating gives CASSQAVAYGYTF.

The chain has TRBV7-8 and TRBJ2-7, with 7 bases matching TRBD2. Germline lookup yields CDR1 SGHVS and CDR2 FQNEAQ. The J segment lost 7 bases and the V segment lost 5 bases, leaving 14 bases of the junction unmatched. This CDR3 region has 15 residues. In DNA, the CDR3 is TGTGCCAGCAGCATCTGGGACGGCCCGGGGGGAGAGCAGTACTTC. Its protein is CASSIWDGPGGEQYF.

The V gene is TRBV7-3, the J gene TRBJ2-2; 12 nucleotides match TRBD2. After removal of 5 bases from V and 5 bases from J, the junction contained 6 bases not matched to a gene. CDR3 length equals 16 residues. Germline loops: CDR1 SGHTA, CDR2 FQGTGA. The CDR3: CASSPPSGRATGELFF. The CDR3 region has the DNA TGTGCCAGCAGCCCGCCTAGCGGGAGGGCTACCGGGGAGCTGTTTTTT.

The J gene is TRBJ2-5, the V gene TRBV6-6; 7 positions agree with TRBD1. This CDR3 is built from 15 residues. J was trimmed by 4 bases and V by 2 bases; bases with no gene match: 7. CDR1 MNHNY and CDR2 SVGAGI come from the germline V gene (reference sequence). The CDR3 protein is CASSYRQGVLETQYF. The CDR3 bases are TGTGCCAGCAGTTACCGGCAGGGGGTGTTAGAGACCCAGTACTTC.

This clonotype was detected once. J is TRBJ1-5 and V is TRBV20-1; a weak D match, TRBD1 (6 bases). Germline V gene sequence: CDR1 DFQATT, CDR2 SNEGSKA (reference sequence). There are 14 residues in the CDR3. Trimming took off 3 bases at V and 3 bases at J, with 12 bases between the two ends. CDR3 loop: CSASIRQVNQPQHF. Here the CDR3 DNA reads TGCAGTGCTAGTATTAGACAGGTCAATCAGCCCCAGCATTTT.

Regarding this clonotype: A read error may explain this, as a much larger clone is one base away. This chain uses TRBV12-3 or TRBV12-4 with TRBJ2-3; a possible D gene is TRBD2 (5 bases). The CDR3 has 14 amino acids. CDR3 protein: CASSPLGFTDTRYF. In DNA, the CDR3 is TGTGCCAGCAGTCCACTAGGATTCACAGATACGCGGTATTTT.

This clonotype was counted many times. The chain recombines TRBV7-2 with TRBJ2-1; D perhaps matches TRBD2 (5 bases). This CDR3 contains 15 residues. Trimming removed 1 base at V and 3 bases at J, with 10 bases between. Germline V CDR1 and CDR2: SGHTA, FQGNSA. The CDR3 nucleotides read TGTGCCAGCAGCTTAGAGCCTAGCTACTACAATGAGCAGTTCTTC. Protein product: CASSLEPSYYNEQFF.

CDR3 in amino acids: CSVVAGAGEQFF. The CDR3 DNA reads TGCAGCGTTGTGGCAGGGGCTGGTGAGCAGTTCTTC. This chain joins TRBV29-1 and TRBJ2-1; the D gene is possibly TRBD1 (6 bases). V lost 4 bases and J lost 9, with 13 bases in between. Germline loops: CDR1 SQVTM, CDR2 ANQGSEA. The CDR3 length is 12 residues.

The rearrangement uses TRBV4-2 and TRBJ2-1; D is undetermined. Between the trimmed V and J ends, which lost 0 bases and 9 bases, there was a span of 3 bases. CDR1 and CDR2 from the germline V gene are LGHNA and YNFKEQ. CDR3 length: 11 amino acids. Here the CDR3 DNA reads TGTGCCAGCAGCCAAGAATCTGAGCAGTTCTTC. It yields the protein CASSQESEQFF.

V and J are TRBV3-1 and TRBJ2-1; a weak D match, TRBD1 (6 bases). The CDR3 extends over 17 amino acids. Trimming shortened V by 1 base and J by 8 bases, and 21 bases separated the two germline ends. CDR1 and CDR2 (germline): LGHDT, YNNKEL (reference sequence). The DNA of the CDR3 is TGTGCCAGCAGCCAAGGGGGTAGAGGGACATTCAGAGATGAGCAGTTCTTC. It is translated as CASSQGGRGTFRDEQFF.

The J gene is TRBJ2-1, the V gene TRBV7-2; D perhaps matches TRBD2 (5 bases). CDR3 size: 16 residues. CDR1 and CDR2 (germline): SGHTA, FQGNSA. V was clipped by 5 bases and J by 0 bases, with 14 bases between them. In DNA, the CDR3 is TGTGCCAGCAGCATATCTGGTAGCGACTCCTACAATGAGCAGTTCTTC. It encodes CASSISGSDSYNEQFF.

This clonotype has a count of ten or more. CDR3 nucleotides: TGCAGTGCTAGACCCCCGCTGGAGGACGAAGTAGCTAAAAACATTCAGTACTTC. Encoded protein: CSARPPLEDEVAKNIQYF. The gene calls are TRBV20-1 and TRBJ2-4; TRBD2 is a possible D gene (5 bases). This CDR3 region has 18 residues. V gave up 2 bases and J gave up 4 bases, with 24 bases separating them. Germline lookup yields CDR1 DFQATT and CDR2 SNEGSKA (reference sequence).

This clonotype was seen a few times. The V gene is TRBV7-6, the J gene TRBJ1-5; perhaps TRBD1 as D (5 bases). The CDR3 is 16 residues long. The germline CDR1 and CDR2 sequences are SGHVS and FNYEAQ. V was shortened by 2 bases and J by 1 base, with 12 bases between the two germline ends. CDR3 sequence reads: CASSLLGEGSNQPQHF. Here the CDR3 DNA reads TGTGCCAGCAGCTTACTGGGGGAGGGAAGCAATCAGCCCCAGCATTTT.

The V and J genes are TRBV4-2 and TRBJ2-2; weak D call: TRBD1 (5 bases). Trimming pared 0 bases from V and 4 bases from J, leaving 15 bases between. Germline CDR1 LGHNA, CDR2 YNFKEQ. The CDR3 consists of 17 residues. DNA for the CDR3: TGTGCCAGCAGCCAAGATAAAAACAGTGGGGCCACCGGGGAGCTGTTTTTT. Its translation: CASSQDKNSGATGELFF.

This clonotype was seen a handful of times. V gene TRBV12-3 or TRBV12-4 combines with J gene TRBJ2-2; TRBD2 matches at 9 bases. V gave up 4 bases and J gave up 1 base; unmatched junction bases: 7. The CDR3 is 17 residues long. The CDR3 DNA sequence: TGTGCCAGCAGTTCCGGGACTAGCTCTAAGAACACCGGGGAGCTGTTTTTT. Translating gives CASSSGTSSKNTGELFF.

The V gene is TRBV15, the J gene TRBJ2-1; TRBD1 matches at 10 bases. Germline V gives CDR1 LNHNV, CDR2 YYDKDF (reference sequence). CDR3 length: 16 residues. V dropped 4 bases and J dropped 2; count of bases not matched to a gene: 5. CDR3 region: CATSMDGTGAYNEQFF. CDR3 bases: TGTGCCACCAGCATGGACGGGACAGGGGCCTACAATGAGCAGTTCTTC.

In DNA form, the CDR3 reads TGTGCCAGCAGCCCACGAGGGCGGATTCAAGAGACCCAGTACTTC. Translation gives CASSPRGRIQETQYF. V and J are TRBV3-1 and TRBJ2-5, with a tentative D call TRBD2 (5 bases). From germline, CDR1 is LGHDT and CDR2 YNNKEL (reference sequence). Deletions cut 4 bases from V and 2 bases from J, with 14 bases between. The CDR3 consists of 15 residues.

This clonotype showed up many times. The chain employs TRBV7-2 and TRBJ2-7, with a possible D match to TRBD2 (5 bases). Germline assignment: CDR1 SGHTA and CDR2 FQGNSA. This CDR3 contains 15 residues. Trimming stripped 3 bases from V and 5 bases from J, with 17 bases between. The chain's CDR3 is CASSLEASRTHEQYF. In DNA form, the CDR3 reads TGTGCCAGCAGCTTGGAGGCTTCACGTACCCACGAGCAGTACTTC.